This T cell receptor (beta chain) was observed in a study of cytomegalovirus exposure and HLA in healthy donors. CDR1 and CDR2 (germline): KGHSH, LQKENI. This CDR3 contains 11 residues. The V gene lost 4 bases and the J gene lost 6 bases, with 7 bases spanning the gap. The PCR contained 60 Vbeta and 13 Jbeta primers. The repertoire was sequenced with immunoSEQ multiplex PCR; TCRdb's copy has only in-frame clones and lacks some. This repertoire shows 150,000 to 200,000 clones, roughly four fifths found once; its top ten account for 1.5% to 2%. This clone was found once. What was sequenced was PBMCs. This receptor was identified in a man aged 18-30 years in good health and CMV-seronegative. The chain joins TRBV18 to TRBJ2-7; no firm D call. This chain's CDR3 is CASSRGAEQYF. The CDR3 coding sequence is TGTGCCAGCTCACGAGGCGCCGAGCAGTACTTC.